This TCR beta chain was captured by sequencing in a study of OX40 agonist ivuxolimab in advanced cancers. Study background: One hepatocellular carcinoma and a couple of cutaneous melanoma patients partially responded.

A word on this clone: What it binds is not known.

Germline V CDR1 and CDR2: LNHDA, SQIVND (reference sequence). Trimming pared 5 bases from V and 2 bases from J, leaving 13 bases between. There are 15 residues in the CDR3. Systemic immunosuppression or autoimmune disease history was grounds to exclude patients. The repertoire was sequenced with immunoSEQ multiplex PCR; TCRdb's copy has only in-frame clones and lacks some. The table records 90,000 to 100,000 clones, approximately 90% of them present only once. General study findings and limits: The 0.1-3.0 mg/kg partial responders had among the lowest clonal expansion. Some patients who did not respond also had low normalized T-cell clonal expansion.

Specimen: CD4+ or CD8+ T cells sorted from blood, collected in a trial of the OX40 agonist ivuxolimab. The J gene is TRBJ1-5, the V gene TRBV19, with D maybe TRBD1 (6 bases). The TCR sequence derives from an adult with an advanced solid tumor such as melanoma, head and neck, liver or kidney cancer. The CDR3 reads CASSDTGKGNQPQHF. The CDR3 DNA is TGTGCCAGTAGTGACACAGGGAAGGGCAATCAGCCCCAGCATTTT.